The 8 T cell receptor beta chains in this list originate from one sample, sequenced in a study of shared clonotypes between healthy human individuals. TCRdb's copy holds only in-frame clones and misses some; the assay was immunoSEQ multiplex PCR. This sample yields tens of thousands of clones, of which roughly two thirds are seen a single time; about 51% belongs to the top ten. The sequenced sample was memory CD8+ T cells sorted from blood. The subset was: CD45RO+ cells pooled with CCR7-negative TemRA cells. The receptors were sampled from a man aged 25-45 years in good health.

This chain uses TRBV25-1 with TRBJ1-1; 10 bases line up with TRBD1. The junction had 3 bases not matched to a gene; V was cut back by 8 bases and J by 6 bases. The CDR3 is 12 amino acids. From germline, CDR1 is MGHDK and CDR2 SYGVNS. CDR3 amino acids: CASGQGGSEAFF. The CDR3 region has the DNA TGTGCCAGCGGACAGGGGGGGTCTGAAGCTTTCTTT.

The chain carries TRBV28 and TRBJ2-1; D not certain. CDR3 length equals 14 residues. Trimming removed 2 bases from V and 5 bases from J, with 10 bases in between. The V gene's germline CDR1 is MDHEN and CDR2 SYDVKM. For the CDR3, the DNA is TGTGCCAGCAGTTTAAATCCGGCTGACAATGAGCAGTTCTTC. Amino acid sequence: CASSLNPADNEQFF.

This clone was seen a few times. CDR3 loop: CSVGGGVNSNYEQYF. The CDR3 DNA reads TGCAGCGTTGGGGGAGGGGTTAACTCTAACTACGAGCAGTACTTC. The chain joins TRBV29-1 to TRBJ2-7; TRBD2 agrees at 7 bases. Looked up from germline, CDR1 is SQVTM and CDR2 is ANQGSEA. This CDR3 contains 15 residues. V shed 4 bases, J shed 3 bases, and the junction held 12 bases outside the gene matches.

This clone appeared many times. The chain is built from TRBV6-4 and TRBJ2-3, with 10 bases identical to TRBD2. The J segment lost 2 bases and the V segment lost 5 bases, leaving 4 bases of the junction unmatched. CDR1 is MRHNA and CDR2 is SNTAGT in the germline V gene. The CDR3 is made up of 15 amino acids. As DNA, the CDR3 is TGTGCCAGCAGTCCCGGGACTAGCGACACAGATACGCAGTATTTT. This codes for CASSPGTSDTDTQYF.

The CDR3 sequence is CASSFGTDFYEQYF. CDR3 coding DNA: TGTGCCAGCAGTTTCGGGACGGACTTCTACGAGCAGTACTTC. V is TRBV6-5 and J is TRBJ2-7, with D perhaps being TRBD1 or TRBD2 (5 bases each). V dropped 4 bases and J dropped 3 bases, with 13 bases sitting between them. Germline CDR1 and CDR2: MNHEY and SVGAGI. The CDR3 is made up of 14 amino acids.

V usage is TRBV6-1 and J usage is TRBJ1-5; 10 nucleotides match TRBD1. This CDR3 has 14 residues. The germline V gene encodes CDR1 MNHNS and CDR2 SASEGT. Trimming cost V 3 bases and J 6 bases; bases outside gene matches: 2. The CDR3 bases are TGTGCCAGCAGTGATGGACAGGGGGTTCAGCCCCAGCATTTT. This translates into CASSDGQGVQPQHF.

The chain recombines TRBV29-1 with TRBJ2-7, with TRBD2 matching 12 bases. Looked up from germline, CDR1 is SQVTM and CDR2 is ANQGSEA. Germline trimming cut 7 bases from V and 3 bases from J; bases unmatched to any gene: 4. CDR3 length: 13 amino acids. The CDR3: CSGLLAGGYEQYF. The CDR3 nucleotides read TGCAGCGGCCTACTAGCGGGAGGCTACGAGCAGTACTTC.

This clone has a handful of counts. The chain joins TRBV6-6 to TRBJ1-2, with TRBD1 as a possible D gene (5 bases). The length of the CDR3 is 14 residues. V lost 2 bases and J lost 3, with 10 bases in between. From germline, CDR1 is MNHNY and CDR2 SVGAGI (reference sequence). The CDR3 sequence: CASSYSAGHYGYTF. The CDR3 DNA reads TGTGCCAGCAGTTACAGCGCAGGGCACTATGGCTACACCTTC.